A selection of T cell receptor beta chains follows, all from one sample in a study of identical twins. TCRdb re-called the 5' RACE reads through MiXCR, storing one row per CDR3 protein. This repertoire shows under 800,000 distinct CDR3 sequences, approximately 22% found once; its top ten account for 4% to 5.5%. These same records also appear under a second study, on T cells expressing NK-cell markers.

Sequencing was carried out using PBMCs. The receptor source for this set is a young woman in good health. The CDR3 runs from the conserved cysteine through the conserved F or W. A D gene is named only where the DNA matches it firmly. The size of a clone is reported for some rows only, either as once, few or many, or as a class for expanded clones.

TGCGCCAGCCAAGTAACCGGAGGCGCCGCACCAGATACGCAGTATTTT,CASQVTGGAAPDTQYF,NA,TRBJ2-3,TRBV5-1,NA
TGCAGTGCCGCGACAGGGAATAGCAATCAGCCCCAGCATTTT,CSAATGNSNQPQHF,TRBD1,TRBJ1-5,TRBV20-1,many
TGTGCCAGCAGTTATGGGGCCTCTCGGAGGAGAAACTATGGCTACACCTTC,CASSYGASRRRNYGYTF,NA,TRBJ1-2,TRBV6-5,few
TGCAGTGCTAGACAGGGCGGGACGATTGTCGGGGACAATGAGCAGTTCTTC,CSARQGGTIVGDNEQFF,NA,TRBJ2-1,TRBV20-1,few
TGCGCCAGCAGCTTGGATGCTTCGAACACTGAAGCTTTCTTT,CASSLDASNTEAFF,NA,TRBJ1-1,TRBV5-1,NA
TGTGCCAGCAGCTTGCTAGCGACTGTCACAGATACGCAGTATTTT,CASSLLATVTDTQYF,NA,TRBJ2-3,TRBV7-8,NA
TGCAGTGCCTTCTCTAGCGGGAGGGTGAATGAGCAGTTCTTC,CSAFSSGRVNEQFF,TRBD2,TRBJ2-1,TRBV20-1,few
TGTGCCAGCAGTTACGGAGGGACAGGTACCTATGGCTACACCTTC,CASSYGGTGTYGYTF,TRBD1,TRBJ1-2,TRBV6-5,few
TGCAGCGTTGCGGGTGTTCCTACAATTCAGGGCTCTGGAAACACCATATATTTT,CSVAGVPTIQGSGNTIYF,NA,TRBJ1-3,TRBV29-1,NA
TGCGCCAGCAGCTCGGCCGGGACTAGCGTCAGGAATGAGCAGTTCTTC,CASSSAGTSVRNEQFF,TRBD2,TRBJ2-1,TRBV5-1,NA
TGTGCCAGCAGCCCCAAAAGGGACAGGGCAGCCGGGGAGCTGTTTTTT,CASSPKRDRAAGELFF,TRBD1,TRBJ2-2,TRBV7-3,many
TGTGCCAGCAGTGAAGGGGGGGTTTACTATGGCTACACCTTC,CASSEGGVYYGYTF,NA,TRBJ1-2,TRBV6-1,few
TGCAGTGCTAGAGCCCCGGGACTAGCTTTGAGCCAGTACTTC,CSARAPGLALSQYF,TRBD2,TRBJ2-5,TRBV20-1,NA
TGTGCCAGCAGTTACTTCGGAGACACCGGGGAGCTGTTTTTT,CASSYFGDTGELFF,NA,TRBJ2-2,TRBV6-5,few
TGTGCCAGCAGCCCTGGACTAGTGGGAGTAGTTTACAATGAGCAGTTCTTC,CASSPGLVGVVYNEQFF,TRBD2,TRBJ2-1,TRBV4-2,NA
TGTGCCAGCATAGTGACTAGAGCGGAGACCCAGTACTTC,CASIVTRAETQYF,NA,TRBJ2-5,TRBV2,NA
TGTGCCAGCAGCTTGTGGGACACCATATATTTT,CASSLWDTIYF,NA,TRBJ1-3,TRBV5-5,NA
TGTGCCAGCACCGCCGGGACTCACAATGAGCAGTTCTTC,CASTAGTHNEQFF,NA,TRBJ2-1,TRBV6-1,few
TGTGCCACCAGTCCGAGCGGGAATATAGATACGCAGTATTTT,CATSPSGNIDTQYF,TRBD2,TRBJ2-3,TRBV24-1,NA
TGCGCCAGCAGCTTTGGGGACTGGAGCTCCTACGAGCAGTACTTC,CASSFGDWSSYEQYF,NA,TRBJ2-7,TRBV5-1,many
TGTGCCACCAGCAGAGACTTCCAGGATACGCAGTATTTT,CATSRDFQDTQYF,NA,TRBJ2-3,TRBV15,few
TGTGCCAGCAGGCCGACAGGGTCCCCCTATGGCTACACCTTC,CASRPTGSPYGYTF,TRBD1,TRBJ1-2,TRBV25-1,few
TGCAGCGCTTCGACAGGGCTAGGCTACGAGCAGTACTTC,CSASTGLGYEQYF,TRBD1,TRBJ2-7,TRBV29-1,NA
TGTGCCAGCAGTTCCGCCTTGGTTCGGGGGAGCGACCCGTCCGAGCAGTTCTTC,CASSSALVRGSDPSEQFF,NA,TRBJ2-1,TRBV27,NA
TGTGCCAGCAGCTTAACCAGCGGGAGGACCCAGACGCAGTATTTT,CASSLTSGRTQTQYF,TRBD2,TRBJ2-3,TRBV7-7,NA
TGCAGTGCTAGAGATCGCCGCCCCAGGTCGTCTGAGCAGTACTTC,CSARDRRPRSSEQYF,NA,TRBJ2-7,TRBV20-1,NA
TGCAGTGCTGGAGAGAACAGGGCTTATAATTCACCCCTCCACTTT,CSAGENRAYNSPLHF,NA,TRBJ1-6,TRBV20-1,few
TGCAGCGTTGAATCCAATTACGGGGGAGGCAACGAGCAGTACTTC,CSVESNYGGGNEQYF,NA,TRBJ2-7,TRBV29-1,NA
TGCGCCAGCAGCTCTGGGGGCCTCTACAATGAGCAGTTCTTC,CASSSGGLYNEQFF,NA,TRBJ2-1,TRBV5-1,many
TGCAGTGCTAGCCCCCTAGCGGGTCGGCCCCAGCATTTT,CSASPLAGRPQHF,NA,TRBJ1-5,TRBV20-1,few
TGTGCCAGCAGCTTAGCGCGGGGGTGGAACACTGAAGCTTTCTTT,CASSLARGWNTEAFF,NA,TRBJ1-1,TRBV7-8,NA
TGTGCCAGCAGTTTAGGACTAGCGACACAAGAGACCCAGTACTTC,CASSLGLATQETQYF,TRBD2,TRBJ2-5,TRBV6-5,few
TGCAGTGCTAGAGATGAGGGGTTACAGGATACGCAGTATTTT,CSARDEGLQDTQYF,NA,TRBJ2-3,TRBV20-1,NA
TGTGCCAGCAGTTTACCTCCGCGGGGGCAGGGGACCCAGTACTTC,CASSLPPRGQGTQYF,NA,TRBJ2-5,TRBV12-3/TRBV12-4,few
TGTGCCAGCACCCCCGGCGGGAGTAGGTCCTACGAGCAGTACTTC,CASTPGGSRSYEQYF,TRBD2,TRBJ2-7,TRBV12-3/TRBV12-4,NA
TGTGCCAGCAGTGCCCGGCGGGGACAGGGGGACGAGCAGTACTTC,CASSARRGQGDEQYF,TRBD1,TRBJ2-7,TRBV25-1,few
TGCAGTGCTCATCCGGTGACTGGGAAAGAGACCCAGTACTTC,CSAHPVTGKETQYF,NA,TRBJ2-5,TRBV20-1,few
TGTGCCATCAGGAGCGGGGGGGCCGGGGATACGCAGTATTTT,CAIRSGGAGDTQYF,TRBD2,TRBJ2-3,TRBV10-3,few
TGTGCCAGCAGTGAAGACAGGCGAACCTACGAGCAGTACTTC,CASSEDRRTYEQYF,NA,TRBJ2-7,TRBV2,NA
TGTGCCAGCAGCTTAAGCGGGGGTATGCCCTACGAGCAGTACTTC,CASSLSGGMPYEQYF,TRBD2,TRBJ2-7,TRBV7-6,few
TGTGCAACGGGGGGGGATGAGCAGTTCTTC,CATGGDEQFF,TRBD2,TRBJ2-1,TRBV25-1,NA
TGTGCCAGCAGTTTTTGGGGTGATAGGCAGCCCCAGCATTTT,CASSFWGDRQPQHF,NA,TRBJ1-5,TRBV27,few
TGTGCCACCTCGTGGACTAGTGTCGAGACCCAGTACTTC,CATSWTSVETQYF,TRBD2,TRBJ2-5,TRBV7-2,once
TGTGCCAGCAGTGACCGATACCCCACAGATACGCAGTATTTT,CASSDRYPTDTQYF,NA,TRBJ2-3,TRBV6-4,NA
TGTGCCAGCAGTTTCGGGCAGGCGGCCCAGGTCTTC,CASSFGQAAQVF,NA,TRBJ2-1,TRBV12-3/TRBV12-4,many
TGCAGTGCTACACAGGACGCTGGGACTGAAGCTTTCTTT,CSATQDAGTEAFF,NA,TRBJ1-1,TRBV20-1,NA